Listed below are T cell receptor beta chains from one sample, sequenced in a study of preoperative IRX-2 immunotherapy in early breast cancer. Using immunoSEQ multiplex PCR, the repertoire was profiled, and TCRdb retains in-frame clones only, with some absent. The profile shows about 38,000 clones, roughly four fifths of them singletons. The source was lymph node tissue, collected after IRX-2 immunotherapy. The receptors were sampled from a human donor with breast cancer. CDR3s include the opening cysteine and the closing phenylalanine or tryptophan. The D gene is left open where the match is weak. Clone size is given for some rows only: seen once, a few or many times, or a class if the clone is expanded.

j_call clone_size v_call d_call cdr3_nt cdr3_aa
TRBJ1-1 - TRBV19 TRBD1 TGTGCCAGTAGTATAGGGACAGGGAGGGTCACTGAAGCTTTCTTT CASSIGTGRVTEAFF
TRBJ2-7 - TRBV9 TRBD2 TGTGCCAGCAGCGTAGGAGGCGGGGGGGCCTACGAGCAGTACTTC CASSVGGGGAYEQYF
TRBJ1-1 - TRBV11-3 - TGTGCCAGCAGCTTGGCCGGGCAGATGAACACTGAAGCTTTCTTT CASSLAGQMNTEAFF
TRBJ1-2 - TRBV28 - TGTGCCAGCAGTGAGGGAACGCCTAACTATGGCTACACCTTC CASSEGTPNYGYTF
TRBJ1-5 - TRBV18 - TGTGCCAGCTCATCCTTCTCAGGCGGCGGGAATCAGCCCCAGCATTTT CASSSFSGGGNQPQHF
TRBJ2-7 - TRBV5-1 - TGCGCCAGCAGCTTGGCAGTTGGGGGCATCACCTCCTACGAGCAGTACTTC CASSLAVGGITSYEQYF
TRBJ1-2 - TRBV19 - TGTGCCAGTAGTAGCCTGACTCTCGATCGGGGGAATGGCTACACCTTC CASSSLTLDRGNGYTF
TRBJ1-5 - TRBV6-8 - TGTGCCAGCAGTTACCTCGGGGTCAATCAGCCCCAGCATTTT CASSYLGVNQPQHF
TRBJ1-4 - TRBV15 - TGTGCCACCAGCAGAGGGGGCGAGCGGGAAAAACTGTTTTTT CATSRGGEREKLFF
TRBJ1-2 - TRBV5-1 - TGCGCCAGCAGCTTGTCGCCAGGCACCTATGGCTACACCTTC CASSLSPGTYGYTF
TRBJ1-5 - TRBV11-3 - TGTGCCAGCAGCTTAGAGGGGGGAAGCAATCAGCCCCAGCATTTT CASSLEGGSNQPQHF
TRBJ2-7 - TRBV11-3 - TGTGCCAGCAGCCTATCGGAGGGGGCGAACCCCTACGAGCAGTACTTC CASSLSEGANPYEQYF
TRBJ2-7 - TRBV5-1 TRBD1 TGCGCCAGCAGCTTGGCCGGACAGGGGTCGGACGAGCAGTACTTC CASSLAGQGSDEQYF
TRBJ1-6 - TRBV6-8 - TGTGCCAGCAGCCCCGTCCGGGGGGCAGACAATTCACCCCTCCACTTT CASSPVRGADNSPLHF
TRBJ2-7 - TRBV6-8 - TGTGCCAGCACAAGACAGTCAGGGCCCTACGAGCAGTACTTC CASTRQSGPYEQYF
TRBJ1-2 - TRBV12-2 - TGTGCCAGTGGCCTGAAAGGGGGGACCTCGGTCTATGGCTACACCTTC CASGLKGGTSVYGYTF
TRBJ1-3 - TRBV15 TRBD1 TGTGCTACCAGCAGCTACAGGGGCGCTGGAAACACCATATATTTT CATSSYRGAGNTIYF
TRBJ1-6 - TRBV10-3 TRBD1 TGTGCCATCAGTGCTTCCGGGACAGGGAAGGGAGGAGGCAATTCACCCCTCCACTTT CAISASGTGKGGGNSPLHF
TRBJ1-2 - TRBV11-3 - TGTGCCAGCAGCACTACCCTGGGGTCCGCGTCCCCTTATGGCTACACCTTC CASSTTLGSASPYGYTF
TRBJ1-2 - TRBV28 TRBD1 TGTGCCAGCAGTTCCCCGGGGACAGGGGTAGAATATGGCTACACCTTC CASSSPGTGVEYGYTF
TRBJ1-3 - TRBV7-7 TRBD1 TGTGCCAGCAGCCGCGGACAGGGGAACTCTGGAAACACCATATATTTT CASSRGQGNSGNTIYF
TRBJ2-1 - TRBV19 - TGTGCCAGTAGTATTGTCAGGGATGAGCAGTTCTTC CASSIVRDEQFF
TRBJ1-4 - TRBV9 - TGTGCCAGCAGTGTTGTAGGGCGTAATGAAAAACTGTTTTTT CASSVVGRNEKLFF
TRBJ1-5 - TRBV7-7 TRBD1 TGTGCCAGCAGCCAGGGACAGAATAGCAATCAGCCCCAGCATTTT CASSQGQNSNQPQHF
TRBJ2-1 - TRBV7-8 - TGTGCCAGCAGCTTAGGAGGTCAGTCGGAGCAGTTCTTC CASSLGGQSEQFF
TRBJ2-2 - TRBV6-8 - TGTGCCAGCACCGAATACAGGGACACCGGGGAGCTGTTTTTT CASTEYRDTGELFF
TRBJ1-2 - TRBV28 - TGTGCCAGCAGTTTGGGTATAGGTGTAATAGCCCATGGCTACACCTTC CASSLGIGVIAHGYTF
TRBJ1-1 few TRBV19 - TGTGCCAGTAGTATCCCCAGAGGATTCTACACTGAAGCTTTCTTT CASSIPRGFYTEAFF
TRBJ1-2 - TRBV19 - TGTGCCAGTAGCGAACAGGTTCTCTATGGCTACACCTTC CASSEQVLYGYTF
TRBJ2-3 - TRBV6-8 - TGTGCCAGCAGTTGGTCTCTTCGGCAGGGGGGGGATACGCAGTATTTT CASSWSLRQGGDTQYF
TRBJ2-3 - TRBV6-7 TRBD2 TGTGCCAGCAGTGTCGGACTAGCGGGTGTCATATTCTCTAGCACAGATACGCAGTATTTT CASSVGLAGVIFSSTDTQYF
TRBJ2-3 - TRBV5-1 TRBD2 TGCGCCAGCAGCTCCGGACTAGCGGGGGCCGCGTTGGATACGCAGTATTTT CASSSGLAGAALDTQYF
TRBJ1-1 - TRBV7-1 - TGTGCCAGCAGCTTGTCCGCGGGGACCGCTGAAGCTTTCTTT CASSLSAGTAEAFF
TRBJ2-7 few TRBV6-8 - TGTGCCAGCAGTTACTCGATGGACAGCCTATACTACTTC CASSYSMDSLYYF
TRBJ2-7 - TRBV9 TRBD2 TGTGCCAGCCGACTAGCGGGGCCCTACGAGCAGTACTTC CASRLAGPYEQYF
TRBJ2-7 - TRBV6-8 - TGTGCCAGCAGTTCGCGTTTTAGATCCTACGAGCAGTACTTC CASSSRFRSYEQYF
TRBJ2-3 - TRBV19 - TGTGCCAGTAGTATAGTAGGGAGGTTGGAGGACACAGATACGCAGTATTTT CASSIVGRLEDTDTQYF
TRBJ1-2 - TRBV5-1 TRBD1 TGCGCCAGCAGCTTGGCATACCCAGGACAGGGAAATCCCCTCAACTATGGCTACACCTTC CASSLAYPGQGNPLNYGYTF
TRBJ2-6 few TRBV4-1 - TGCGCCAGCAGCCCTATTTCGGTTTCTGGGGCCAACGTCCTGACTTTC CASSPISVSGANVLTF
TRBJ2-3 - TRBV29-1 - TGCAGCGTTGATGGAGGGGATCGGACAGATACGCAGTATTTT CSVDGGDRTDTQYF
TRBJ1-5 - TRBV15 - TGTGCCACCAGCCTTCGCCCGACTGACGCGCGCAATCAGCCCCAGCATTTT CATSLRPTDARNQPQHF
TRBJ2-7 - TRBV28 TRBD1 TGTGCCAGCAGTAGGACAGGGTTCGGGTACGAGCAGTACTTC CASSRTGFGYEQYF
TRBJ1-1 - TRBV10-2 - TGCGCCAGCAGTGAGATCGGGGGGCGCGGGACTGAAGCTTTCTTT CASSEIGGRGTEAFF
TRBJ2-7 few TRBV6-8 TRBD1 TGTGCCAGCAGTTACCGGGACAGGGCTCCCTACGAGCAGTACTTC CASSYRDRAPYEQYF
TRBJ2-2 once TRBV11-3 - TGTGCCAGCAGCGTCAGGTGGGGGACCGGGGAGCTGTTTTTT CASSVRWGTGELFF
TRBJ1-1 - TRBV6-8 - TGTGCCAGCAGTGGGGCCGGCAGTAGCGGCACTGAAGCTTTCTTT CASSGAGSSGTEAFF